These 12 T cell receptor beta chains originate from one sample sequenced in a study of cytomegalovirus exposure and HLA in healthy donors. The PCR contained 60 Vbeta and 13 Jbeta primers. Clones were sequenced by immunoSEQ multiplex PCR, and TCRdb holds only the in-frame ones, with some missing. The sample includes around 130,000 clones, 65% to 75% of them seen just once. The sequencing input was PBMCs. The source is a middle-aged man in good health and CMV-seropositive.

This clone showed up just a few times. The chain is built from TRBV19 and TRBJ1-5, with D possibly TRBD1 on 6 matching bases. Per the germline V gene, CDR1 is LNHDA and CDR2 is SQIVND (reference sequence). This CDR3 comprises 17 residues. The germline V and J ends were trimmed by 5 bases and 0 bases, with 17 bases remaining between them. The CDR3 nucleotides read TGTGCCAGTAGTTCCCAGGGGTTTTGGGATAGCAATCAGCCCCAGCATTTT. Amino acids: CASSSQGFWDSNQPQHF.

This chain uses TRBV27 with TRBJ1-2; D unclear. In germline, CDR1 is MNHEY, CDR2 SMNVEV (reference sequence). V was clipped by 3 bases and J by 8 bases, with 10 bases between them. The CDR3 spans 12 residues. DNA of the CDR3: TGTGCCAGCAGTTTTTCAGGAAAGGGCTACACCTTC. Its protein product is CASSFSGKGYTF.

This rearrangement joins TRBV27 to TRBJ1-5, with 7 nucleotides matching TRBD1. This CDR3 has 13 amino acids. CDR1 and CDR2 from the germline V gene are MNHEY and SMNVEV (reference sequence). V gave up 3 bases and J gave up 9 bases; unmatched junction bases: 5. CDR3 in amino acids: CASSLDRWWPQHF. CDR3 in DNA: TGTGCCAGCAGTTTGGACAGGTGGTGGCCCCAGCATTTT.

The chain uses TRBV19 and TRBJ1-5, with TRBD1 matching 8 bases. Germline CDR1 and CDR2: LNHDA and SQIVND (reference sequence). CDR3 length equals 14 residues. The V gene end was trimmed by 5 bases and the J gene end by 5 bases; junction bases not matched to a gene: 5. The CDR3 region has the DNA TGTGCCAGTAGTGCGGGACAGGTTTATCAGCCCCAGCATTTT. Translating gives CASSAGQVYQPQHF.

This clone was seen only a few times. This sequence joins TRBV7-2 and TRBJ1-1; no clear D. The CDR3 spans 12 residues. Germline V gene lookup returns CDR1 SGHTA and CDR2 FQGNSA. With 5 bases removed from V and 11 bases from J, the gap between germline ends came to 15 bases. CDR3: CASSPPGLGAFF. CDR3 coding DNA: TGTGCCAGCAGCCCTCCGGGGTTGGGGGCTTTCTTT.

The V gene is TRBV27, the J gene TRBJ2-7; 8 bases are shared with TRBD1. Germline V CDR1 and CDR2: MNHEY, SMNVEV (reference sequence). V was pared by 6 bases and J by 0 bases, with 7 bases of the junction left unmatched. The CDR3 is made up of 15 amino acids. The chain's CDR3 is CASSLGQGASYEQYF. CDR3 sequence (DNA): TGTGCCAGCAGCCTGGGGCAGGGGGCCTCCTACGAGCAGTACTTC.

The chain has TRBV6-5 and TRBJ1-5, with 7 nucleotides matching TRBD1. CDR3 length: 14 amino acids. Germline-derived CDR1 and CDR2 are MNHEY and SVGAGI. V lost 5 bases and J lost 3; bases outside the gene matches: 4. This CDR3 reads CASSAGTVNQPQHF. As DNA, the CDR3 is TGTGCCAGCAGTGCCGGGACAGTCAATCAGCCCCAGCATTTT.

This rearrangement joins TRBV7-2 to TRBJ1-4; tentative D call: TRBD1 (5 bases). The CDR3 covers 14 residues. Germline V gives CDR1 SGHTA, CDR2 FQGNSA. V shed 5 bases and J shed 4 bases, with 11 bases lying between them. CDR3 in amino acids: CASSPDSVNEKLFF. As DNA, the CDR3 is TGTGCCAGCAGCCCAGACAGTGTTAATGAAAAACTGTTTTTT. Combining the CDR3 with reference TRBV7-2 and TRBJ1-4 gives the whole variable domain GAGVSQSPSNKVTEKGKDVELRCDPISGHTALYWYRQSLGQGLEFLIYFQGNSAPDKSGLPSDRFSAERTGGSVSTLTIQRTQQEDSAVYLCASSPDSVNEKLFFGSGTQLSVL.

V is TRBV10-1 and J is TRBJ2-7; the match to TRBD1 covers 7 bases. Trimming at V came to 10 bases and at J to 2 bases, leaving 8 bases not matched to a gene. Germline V lookup: CDR1 WNHNN, CDR2 SYGVQD (reference sequence). CDR3 size: 13 residues. The CDR3 sequence is CATAGTDTYEQYF. In DNA form, the CDR3 reads TGCGCCACGGCCGGGACAGATACCTACGAGCAGTACTTC.

This clone was found a few times. This chain uses TRBV5-1 with TRBJ1-1, with a weak D call TRBD1 (6 bases). Germline-derived CDR1 and CDR2 are SGHRS and YFSETQ. V gave up 4 bases and J gave up 3 bases, with 16 bases separating them. The CDR3 is made up of 15 amino acids. In DNA form, the CDR3 reads TGCGCCAGCAGCCCCTCCCGGACAGCGGACACTGAAGCTTTCTTT. Protein: CASSPSRTADTEAFF.

V usage is TRBV25-1 and J usage is TRBJ2-5; tentatively, D is TRBD2 (7 bases). The V gene lost 4 bases and the J gene lost 1 base, with 10 bases spanning the gap. CDR1 MGHDK and CDR2 SYGVNS come from the germline V gene. This CDR3 region has 14 residues. CDR3 sequence reads: CASSVGGPQETQYF. The CDR3 region has the DNA TGTGCCAGCAGTGTCGGGGGGCCCCAAGAGACCCAGTACTTC. Based on the CDR3 plus reference TRBV25-1 and TRBJ2-5, the full variable domain is EADIYQTPRYLVIGTGKKITLECSQTMGHDKMYWYQQDPGMELHLIHYSYGVNSTEKGDLSSESTVSRIRTEHFPLTLESARPSHTSQYLCASSVGGPQETQYFGPGTRLLVL.

This chain links TRBV5-1 with TRBJ2-7; D is uncertain. The germline V gene has CDR1 SGHRS and CDR2 YFSETQ. The CDR3 is made up of 14 amino acids. The ends were cut back, 9 bases at V and 6 bases at J, with 22 bases in the middle. CDR3 region: CATRQSATAIEQYF. DNA for the CDR3: TGCGCCACGCGGCAAAGTGCTACGGCAATCGAGCAGTACTTC.